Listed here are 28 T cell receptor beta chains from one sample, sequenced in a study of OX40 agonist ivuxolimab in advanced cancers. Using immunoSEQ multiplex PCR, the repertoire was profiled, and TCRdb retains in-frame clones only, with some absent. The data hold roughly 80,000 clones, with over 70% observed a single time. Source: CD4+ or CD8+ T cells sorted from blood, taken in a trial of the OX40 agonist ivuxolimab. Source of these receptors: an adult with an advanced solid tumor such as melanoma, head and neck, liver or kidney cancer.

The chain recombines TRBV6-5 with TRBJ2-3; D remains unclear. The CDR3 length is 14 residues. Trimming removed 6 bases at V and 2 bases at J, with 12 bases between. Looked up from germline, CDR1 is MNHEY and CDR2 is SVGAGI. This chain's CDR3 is CASRTTTVTDTQYF. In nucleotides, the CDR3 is TGTGCCAGCAGAACTACAACGGTCACAGATACGCAGTATTTT.

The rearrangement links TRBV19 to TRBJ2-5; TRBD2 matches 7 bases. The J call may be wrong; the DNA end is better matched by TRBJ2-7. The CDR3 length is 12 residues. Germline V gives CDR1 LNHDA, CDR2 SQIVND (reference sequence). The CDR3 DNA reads TGTGCCAGTAGTATTCCGGGGGGCGAGCAGTACTTC. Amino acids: CASSIPGGEQYF.

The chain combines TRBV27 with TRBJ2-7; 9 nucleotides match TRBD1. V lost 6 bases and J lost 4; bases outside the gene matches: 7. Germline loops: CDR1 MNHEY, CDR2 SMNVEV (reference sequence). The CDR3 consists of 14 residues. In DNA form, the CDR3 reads TGTGCCAGCAGCCCCGACAGGGGGGTATACGAGCAGTACTTC. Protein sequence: CASSPDRGVYEQYF.

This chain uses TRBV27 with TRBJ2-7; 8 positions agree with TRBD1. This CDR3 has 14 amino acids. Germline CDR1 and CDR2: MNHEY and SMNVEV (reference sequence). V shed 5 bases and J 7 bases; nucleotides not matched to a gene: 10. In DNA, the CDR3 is TGTGCCAGCAGTCAGGAGGGACAGGTGGGAGAGCAGTACTTC. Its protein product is CASSQEGQVGEQYF.

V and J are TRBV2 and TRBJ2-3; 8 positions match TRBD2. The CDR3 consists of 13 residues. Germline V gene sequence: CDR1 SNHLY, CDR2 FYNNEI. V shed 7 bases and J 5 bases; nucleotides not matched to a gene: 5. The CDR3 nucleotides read TGTGCCAGCACACGGGAGGGCCAAGATACGCAGTATTTT. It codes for CASTREGQDTQYF. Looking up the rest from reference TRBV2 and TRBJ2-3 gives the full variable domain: EPEVTQTPSHQVTQMGQEVILRCVPISNHLYFYWYRQILGQKVEFLVSFYNNEISEKSEIFDDQFSVERPDGSNFTLKIRSTKLEDSAMYFCASTREGQDTQYFGPGTRLTVL.

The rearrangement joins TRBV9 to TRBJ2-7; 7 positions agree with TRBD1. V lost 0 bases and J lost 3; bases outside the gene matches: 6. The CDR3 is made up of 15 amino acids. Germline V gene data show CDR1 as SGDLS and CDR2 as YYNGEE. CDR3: CASSVEGGPGYEQYF. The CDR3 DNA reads TGTGCCAGCAGCGTAGAAGGGGGCCCGGGCTACGAGCAGTACTTC.

The CDR3, as DNA: TGTGCCAGCGCTTCACAGGGGGCAAGGTACGAGCAGTACTTC. Amino acid sequence: CASASQGARYEQYF. V is TRBV2 and J is TRBJ2-7, with TRBD1 matching over 9 bases. This CDR3 is built from 14 residues. The J segment lost 4 bases and the V segment lost 8 bases, leaving 9 bases of the junction unmatched. Germline V gene lookup returns CDR1 SNHLY and CDR2 FYNNEI.

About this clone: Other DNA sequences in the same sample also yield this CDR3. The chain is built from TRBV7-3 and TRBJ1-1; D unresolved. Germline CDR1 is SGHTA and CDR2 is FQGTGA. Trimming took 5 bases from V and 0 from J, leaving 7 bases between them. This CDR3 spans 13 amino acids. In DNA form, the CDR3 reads TGTGCCAGCAGCCTGACCATGAACACTGAAGCTTTCTTT. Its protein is CASSLTMNTEAFF.

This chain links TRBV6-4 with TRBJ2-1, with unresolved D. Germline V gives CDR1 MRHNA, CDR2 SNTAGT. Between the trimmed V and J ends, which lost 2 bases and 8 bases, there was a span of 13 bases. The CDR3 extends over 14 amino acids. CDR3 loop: CASSDHSAPDEQFF. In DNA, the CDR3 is TGTGCCAGCAGTGACCATTCCGCCCCTGATGAGCAGTTCTTC.

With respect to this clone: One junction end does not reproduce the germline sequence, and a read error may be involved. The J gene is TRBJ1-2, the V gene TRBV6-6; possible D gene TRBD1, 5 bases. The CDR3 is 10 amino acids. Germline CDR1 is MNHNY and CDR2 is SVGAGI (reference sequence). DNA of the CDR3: TGTGTCAGCAGGGATAATGGCTACACCTTC. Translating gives CVSRDNGYTF.

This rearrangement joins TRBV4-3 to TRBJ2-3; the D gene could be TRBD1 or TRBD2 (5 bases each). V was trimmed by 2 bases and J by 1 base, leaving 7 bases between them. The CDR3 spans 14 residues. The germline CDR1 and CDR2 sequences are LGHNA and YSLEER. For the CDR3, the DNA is TGCGCCAGCAGCCAACGGGACGGCACAGATACGCAGTATTTT. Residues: CASSQRDGTDTQYF.

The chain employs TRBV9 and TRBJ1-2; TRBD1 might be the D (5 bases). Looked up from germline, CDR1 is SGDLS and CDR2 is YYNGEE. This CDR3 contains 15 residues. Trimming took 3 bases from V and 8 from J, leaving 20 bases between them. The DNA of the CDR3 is TGTGCCAGCAGCGGGGCCCCCCGGCCAGGGAACGGCTACACCTTC. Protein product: CASSGAPRPGNGYTF. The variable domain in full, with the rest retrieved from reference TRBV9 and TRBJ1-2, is DSGVTQTPKHLITATGQRVTLRCSPRSGDLSVYWYQQSLDQGLQFLIQYYNGEERAKGNILERFSAQQFPDLHSELNLSSLELGDSALYFCASSGAPRPGNGYTFGSGTRLTVV.

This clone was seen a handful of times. CDR3 coding DNA: TGTGCCAGCAGCTTGCGACAGGGGGCCTCCAATGAGCAGTTCTTC. It is translated as CASSLRQGASNEQFF. The gene calls are TRBV11-3 and TRBJ2-1, with TRBD1 matching over 10 bases. From germline, CDR1 is SGHNT and CDR2 YENEEA. This CDR3 spans 15 amino acids. The trim removed 3 bases at V and 6 bases at J, leaving 5 bases unmatched.

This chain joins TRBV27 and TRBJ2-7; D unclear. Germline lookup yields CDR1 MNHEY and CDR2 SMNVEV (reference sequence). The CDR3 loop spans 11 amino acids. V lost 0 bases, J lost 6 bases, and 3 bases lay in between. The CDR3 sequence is CASSLSAEQYF. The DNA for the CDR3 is TGTGCCAGCAGTTTATCAGCCGAGCAGTACTTC.

Here the CDR3 reads CATSRERGRIGGYTF. The CDR3 DNA follows: TGTGCCACCAGCAGAGAACGGGGAAGAATAGGGGGCTACACCTTC. V usage is TRBV15 and J usage is TRBJ1-2, with D uncertain. This CDR3 has 15 residues. CDR1 is LNHNV and CDR2 is YYDKDF in the germline V gene (reference sequence). V was pared by 0 bases and J by 8 bases, with 16 bases between.

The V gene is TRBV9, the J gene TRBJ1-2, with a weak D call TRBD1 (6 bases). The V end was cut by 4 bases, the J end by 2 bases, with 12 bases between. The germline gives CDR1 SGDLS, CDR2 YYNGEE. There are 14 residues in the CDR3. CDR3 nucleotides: TGTGCCAGCAGCCCCCGCGGGGGCAACTATGGCTACACCTTC. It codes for CASSPRGGNYGYTF.

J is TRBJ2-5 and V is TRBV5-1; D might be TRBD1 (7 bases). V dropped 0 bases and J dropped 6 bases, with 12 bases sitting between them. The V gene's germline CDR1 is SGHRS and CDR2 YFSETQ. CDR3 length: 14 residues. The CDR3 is CASSLGQGGKTQYF. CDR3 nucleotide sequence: TGCGCCAGCAGCTTGGGACAGGGAGGAAAGACCCAGTACTTC.

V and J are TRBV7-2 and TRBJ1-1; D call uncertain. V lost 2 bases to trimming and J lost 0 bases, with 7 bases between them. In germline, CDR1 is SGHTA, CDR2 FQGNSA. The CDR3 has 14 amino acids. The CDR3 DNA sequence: TGTGCCAGCAGCTTAAGGATCTTGAACACTGAAGCTTTCTTT. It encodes CASSLRILNTEAFF.

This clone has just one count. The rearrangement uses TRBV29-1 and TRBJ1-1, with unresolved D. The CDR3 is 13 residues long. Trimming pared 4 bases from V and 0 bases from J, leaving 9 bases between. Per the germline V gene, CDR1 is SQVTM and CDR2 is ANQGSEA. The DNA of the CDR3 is TGCAGCGTTGTCCGGGCCTTGAACACTGAAGCTTTCTTT. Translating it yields CSVVRALNTEAFF.

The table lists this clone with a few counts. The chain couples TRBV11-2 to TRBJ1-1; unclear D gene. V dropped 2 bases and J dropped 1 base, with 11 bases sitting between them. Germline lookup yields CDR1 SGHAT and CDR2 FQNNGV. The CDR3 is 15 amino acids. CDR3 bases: TGTGCCAGCAGCTTAAGCCCCAGTGAGAACACTGAAGCTTTCTTT. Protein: CASSLSPSENTEAFF.

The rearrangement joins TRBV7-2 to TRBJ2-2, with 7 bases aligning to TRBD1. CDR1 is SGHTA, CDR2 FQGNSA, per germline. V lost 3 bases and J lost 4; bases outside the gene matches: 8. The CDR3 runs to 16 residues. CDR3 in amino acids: CASSLRKGGGTGELFF. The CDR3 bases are TGTGCCAGCAGCTTGAGGAAAGGGGGCGGCACCGGGGAGCTGTTTTTT. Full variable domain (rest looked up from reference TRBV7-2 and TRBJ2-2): GAGVSQSPSNKVTEKGKDVELRCDPISGHTALYWYRQSLGQGLEFLIYFQGNSAPDKSGLPSDRFSAERTGGSVSTLTIQRTQQEDSAVYLCASSLRKGGGTGELFFGEGSRLTVL.

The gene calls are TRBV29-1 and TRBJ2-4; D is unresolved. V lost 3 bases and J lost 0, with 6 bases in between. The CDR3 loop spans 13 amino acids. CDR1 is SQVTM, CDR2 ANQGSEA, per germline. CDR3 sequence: CSVDRLAKNIQYF. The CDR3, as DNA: TGCAGCGTTGACCGGCTAGCCAAAAACATTCAGTACTTC.

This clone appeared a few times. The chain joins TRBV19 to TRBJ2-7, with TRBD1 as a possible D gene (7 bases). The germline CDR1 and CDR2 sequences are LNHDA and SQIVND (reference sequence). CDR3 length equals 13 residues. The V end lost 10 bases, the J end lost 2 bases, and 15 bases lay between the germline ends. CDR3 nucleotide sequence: TGTGCCACCTTGGGGGGACAGACCTACGAGCAGTACTTC. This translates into CATLGGQTYEQYF.

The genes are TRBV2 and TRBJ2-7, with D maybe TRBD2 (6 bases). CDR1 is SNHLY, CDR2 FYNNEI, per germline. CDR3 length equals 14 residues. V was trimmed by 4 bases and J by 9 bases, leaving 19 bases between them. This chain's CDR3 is CASSVFGFTGGQYF. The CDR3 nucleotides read TGTGCCAGCAGTGTATTTGGATTTACCGGGGGGCAGTACTTC. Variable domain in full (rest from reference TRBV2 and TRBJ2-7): EPEVTQTPSHQVTQMGQEVILRCVPISNHLYFYWYRQILGQKVEFLVSFYNNEISEKSEIFDDQFSVERPDGSNFTLKIRSTKLEDSAMYFCASSVFGFTGGQYFGPGTRLTVT.

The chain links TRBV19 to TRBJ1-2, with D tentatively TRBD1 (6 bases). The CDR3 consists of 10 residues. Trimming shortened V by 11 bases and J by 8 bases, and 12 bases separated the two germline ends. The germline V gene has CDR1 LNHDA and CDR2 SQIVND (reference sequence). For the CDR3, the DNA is TGTGCCTCCTACAGGGAGGGCTACACCTTC. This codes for CASYREGYTF.

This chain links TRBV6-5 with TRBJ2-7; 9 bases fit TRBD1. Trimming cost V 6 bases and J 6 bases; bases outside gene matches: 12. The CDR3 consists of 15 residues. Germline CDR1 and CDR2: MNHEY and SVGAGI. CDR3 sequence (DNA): TGTGCCAGCAGCCCTGGACAGGGGAGGGTCGGCGAGCAGTACTTC. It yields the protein CASSPGQGRVGEQYF.

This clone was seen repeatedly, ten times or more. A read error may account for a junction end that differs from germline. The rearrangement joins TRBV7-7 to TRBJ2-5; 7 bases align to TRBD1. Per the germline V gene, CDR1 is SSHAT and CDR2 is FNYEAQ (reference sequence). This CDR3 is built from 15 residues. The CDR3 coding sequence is TGTGCTAGCAGCTTAGTCACAGGGGAGTTAGAGACCCAGTACTTC. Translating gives CASSLVTGELETQYF. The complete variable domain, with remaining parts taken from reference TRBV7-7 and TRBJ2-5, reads GAGVSQSPRYKVTKRGQDVTLRCDPISSHATLYWYQQALGQGPEFLTYFNYEAQPDKSGLPSDRFSAERPEGSISTLTIQRTEQRDSAMYRCASSLVTGELETQYFGPGTRLLVL.

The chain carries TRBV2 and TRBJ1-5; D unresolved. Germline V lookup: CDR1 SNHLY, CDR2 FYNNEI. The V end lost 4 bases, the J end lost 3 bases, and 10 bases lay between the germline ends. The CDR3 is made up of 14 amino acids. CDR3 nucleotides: TGTGCCAGCAGTGTTCGGGGTAACAATCAGCCCCAGCATTTT. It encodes CASSVRGNNQPQHF. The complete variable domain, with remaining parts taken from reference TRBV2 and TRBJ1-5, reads EPEVTQTPSHQVTQMGQEVILRCVPISNHLYFYWYRQILGQKVEFLVSFYNNEISEKSEIFDDQFSVERPDGSNFTLKIRSTKLEDSAMYFCASSVRGNNQPQHFGDGTRLSIL.